These 29 T cell receptor beta chains originate from one sample sequenced in a study of radiotherapy plus CTLA-4 blockade in lung cancer. Using immunoSEQ multiplex PCR, the repertoire was profiled, and TCRdb retains in-frame clones only, with some absent. The profile shows 45,000 to 55,000 clones, 82% of them singletons. The sequences come from peripheral blood, collected from a patient treated with radiotherapy plus ipilimumab. The receptors originated from a human donor with non-small cell lung cancer who had stable disease on radiotherapy plus ipilimumab.

The chain uses TRBV30 and TRBJ1-5, with no clear D. Germline assignment: CDR1 GTSNPN and CDR2 SVGIG (reference sequence). V was pared by 3 bases and J by 3 bases, with 9 bases between. CDR3 length: 13 amino acids. The CDR3 bases are TGTGCCTGGAGCTTTAGACACAATCAGCCCCAGCATTTT. Protein product: CAWSFRHNQPQHF.

This clone turned up a few times. The chain combines TRBV2 with TRBJ2-5, with 14 bases fitting TRBD2. Unmatched junction bases numbered 9, after V lost 6 bases and J lost 3 bases. The CDR3 runs to 17 residues. Germline CDR1 SNHLY, CDR2 FYNNEI. CDR3 bases: TGTGCCAGCAGCGGGTCCTCGGGACTAGCGGGAGAAGAGACCCAGTACTTC. This translates into CASSGSSGLAGEETQYF.

The chain couples TRBV2 to TRBJ2-3; 8 bases line up with TRBD2. Germline V gene data show CDR1 as SNHLY and CDR2 as FYNNEI. Trimming at V came to 6 bases and at J to 0 bases, leaving 8 bases not matched to a gene. CDR3 length: 16 residues. CDR3 nucleotides: TGTGCCAGCAGCCTCACTAGCGGCAGTAGCACAGATACGCAGTATTTT. Translated: CASSLTSGSSTDTQYF.

The CDR3 nucleotides are TGCGCCAGCAGCCAAACTACCGGGACAGGGTTTGGCTACACCTTC. Translated: CASSQTTGTGFGYTF. This chain connects TRBV4-3 to TRBJ1-2, with 9 bases matching TRBD1. The CDR3 has 15 amino acids. Germline lookup yields CDR1 LGHNA and CDR2 YSLEER. With 2 bases clipped from V and 7 bases from J, the junction kept 8 bases outside the gene matches.

The chain has TRBV5-1 and TRBJ2-7; a possible D gene is TRBD2 (6 bases). V gave up 3 bases and J gave up 0 bases, with 16 bases separating them. This CDR3 is built from 16 residues. CDR1 is SGHRS and CDR2 is YFSETQ in the germline V gene. DNA of the CDR3: TGCGCCAGCAGCTCAACATTAGCGGATTACTCCTACGAGCAGTACTTC. It yields the protein CASSSTLADYSYEQYF.

The V gene is TRBV27, the J gene TRBJ2-7, with 11 bases identical to TRBD2. Germline assignment: CDR1 MNHEY and CDR2 SMNVEV (reference sequence). The CDR3 consists of 17 residues. V lost 6 bases and J lost 3; bases outside the gene matches: 13. As DNA, the CDR3 is TGTGCCAGCAGCACGGGACTAGCGGCAGACCGGCTCTACGAGCAGTACTTC. Amino acids: CASSTGLAADRLYEQYF.

The CDR3 sequence: CAWSSGAVQPQHF. The DNA for the CDR3 is TGTGCCTGGAGTTCAGGGGCTGTTCAGCCCCAGCATTTT. This chain connects TRBV30 to TRBJ1-5; perhaps TRBD1 as D (6 bases). Germline V gene data show CDR1 as GTSNPN and CDR2 as SVGIG (reference sequence). The CDR3 extends over 13 amino acids. Trimming removed 2 bases from V and 6 bases from J, with 11 bases in between.

The chain is built from TRBV9 and TRBJ1-1; no clear D. The V end lost 0 bases, the J end lost 5 bases, and 11 bases lay between the germline ends. Per the germline V gene, CDR1 is SGDLS and CDR2 is YYNGEE. The CDR3 extends over 14 amino acids. CDR3 nucleotide sequence: TGTGCCAGCAGCGTAGGAGGTATTGGTACTGAAGCTTTCTTT. Translating it yields CASSVGGIGTEAFF.

The V and J genes are TRBV2 and TRBJ2-7; D unresolved. The CDR3 has 13 residues. The germline gives CDR1 SNHLY, CDR2 FYNNEI. V was pared by 4 bases and J by 2 bases, with 9 bases between. The CDR3 loop reads CASSGETAYEQYF. The CDR3 nucleotides read TGTGCCAGCAGTGGAGAAACAGCCTACGAGCAGTACTTC.

The chain is built from TRBV19 and TRBJ1-4, with D unclear. Germline V CDR1 and CDR2: LNHDA, SQIVND (reference sequence). The CDR3 covers 15 residues. The V end was cut by 7 bases, the J end by 0 bases, with 12 bases between. The CDR3 here is CASTVRRATNEKLFF. CDR3 nucleotide sequence: TGTGCCAGTACAGTTCGACGGGCAACTAATGAAAAACTGTTTTTT.

The gene calls are TRBV5-4 and TRBJ2-1; 12 positions agree with TRBD2. The CDR3 loop spans 17 amino acids. CDR1 is SGHNT and CDR2 is YYREEE in the germline V gene (reference sequence). Germline trimming cut 3 bases from V and 7 bases from J; bases unmatched to any gene: 11. CDR3 region: CASSSGLAGLIMNEQFF. The CDR3 DNA sequence: TGTGCCAGCAGCTCTGGACTAGCGGGACTCATAATGAATGAGCAGTTCTTC.

The rearrangement links TRBV4-2 to TRBJ2-7, with TRBD2 matching 12 bases. This CDR3 spans 15 amino acids. Germline V lookup: CDR1 LGHNA, CDR2 YNFKEQ. After removal of 0 bases from V and 3 bases from J, the junction contained 0 bases not matched to a gene. DNA for the CDR3: TGTGCCAGCAGCCAAGAGACTAGCGGGAGCTACGAGCAGTACTTC. Translation: CASSQETSGSYEQYF.

V usage is TRBV7-8 and J usage is TRBJ1-4, with 8 bases aligning to TRBD1. V lost 5 bases and J lost 8; bases outside the gene matches: 7. The CDR3 has 14 residues. Germline CDR1 and CDR2: SGHVS and FQNEAQ. The chain's CDR3 is CASSHRTGLEKLFF. The CDR3 DNA reads TGTGCCAGCAGCCATAGGACAGGGCTCGAAAAACTGTTTTTT.

V usage is TRBV6-5 and J usage is TRBJ1-3, with D possibly matching TRBD1 (5 bases). The germline V and J ends were trimmed by 6 bases and 7 bases, with 10 bases remaining between them. Looked up from germline, CDR1 is MNHEY and CDR2 is SVGAGI. The CDR3 extends over 12 amino acids. CDR3 DNA: TGTGCCAGCAGGACAGACGGTAACACCATATATTTT. Protein sequence: CASRTDGNTIYF.

This clone was recorded a few times. The chain uses TRBV29-1 and TRBJ2-1; 11 bases fit TRBD2. The V segment lost 4 bases and the J segment 6 bases; nucleotides outside the gene matches: 11. From germline, CDR1 is SQVTM and CDR2 ANQGSEA. This CDR3 has 16 residues. The CDR3 loop reads CSVGDSAGTSGNEQFF. CDR3 coding DNA: TGCAGCGTTGGGGACAGTGCCGGGACTAGCGGCAATGAGCAGTTCTTC.

This sequence joins TRBV7-2 and TRBJ2-3, with D tentatively TRBD2 (6 bases). The CDR3 runs 12 residues. Germline loops: CDR1 SGHTA, CDR2 FQGNSA. V was pared by 1 base and J by 15 bases, with 14 bases between. CDR3 bases: TGTGCCAGCAGCTTAGTTCCCCTAGCGTATTATTTT. Amino acid sequence: CASSLVPLAYYF.

V is TRBV14 and J is TRBJ2-7; TRBD2 agrees at 11 bases. The CDR3 extends over 15 amino acids. V gave up 1 base and J gave up 7 bases; unmatched junction bases: 6. Germline loops: CDR1 SGHDN, CDR2 FVKESK. CDR3 residues: CASSQVAGGPDEQYF. CDR3 DNA: TGTGCCAGCAGCCAAGTAGCGGGAGGGCCTGATGAGCAGTACTTC.

The chain combines TRBV28 with TRBJ2-7, with 7 bases matching TRBD1. J gave up 3 bases and V 6 bases, and 5 bases lay outside the gene matches. The CDR3 is made up of 13 amino acids. Per the germline V gene, CDR1 is MDHEN and CDR2 is SYDVKM. The DNA of the CDR3 is TGTGCCAGCAGACCGGGACAGAACTACGAGCAGTACTTC. Amino acids: CASRPGQNYEQYF.

The chain carries TRBV7-9 and TRBJ1-1, with 9 bases matching TRBD1. The J segment lost 5 bases and the V segment lost 3 bases, leaving 4 bases of the junction unmatched. CDR1 is SEHNR, CDR2 FQNEAQ, per germline (reference sequence). The CDR3 length is 14 residues. CDR3 in amino acids: CASSLGQGTTEAFF. As DNA, the CDR3 is TGTGCCAGCAGCTTGGGACAGGGAACGACTGAAGCTTTCTTT.

The J gene is TRBJ1-1, the V gene TRBV28; a weak D match, TRBD1 (5 bases). Trimming took 5 bases from V and 4 from J, leaving 17 bases between them. In germline, CDR1 is MDHEN, CDR2 SYDVKM. This CDR3 is built from 15 residues. The CDR3 nucleotides read TGTGCCAGCAGTCTAGGCAGGGCACGGAGCACTGAAGCTTTCTTT. This sequence encodes CASSLGRARSTEAFF.

V usage is TRBV4-3 and J usage is TRBJ2-1, with a weak D call TRBD2 (5 bases). The germline gives CDR1 LGHNA, CDR2 YSLEER. Trimming removed 1 base from V and 1 base from J, with 8 bases in between. The CDR3 length is 15 residues. DNA of the CDR3: TGCGCCAGCAGCCAAGCACTAGTTTCCTACAATGAGCAGTTCTTC. This translates into CASSQALVSYNEQFF.

This rearrangement joins TRBV5-6 to TRBJ1-2, with TRBD1 as a possible D gene (5 bases). The CDR3 has 14 amino acids. V gave up 4 bases and J gave up 6 bases, with 16 bases separating them. CDR1 is SGHDT and CDR2 is YYEEEE in the germline V gene. The CDR3 region has the DNA TGTGCCAGCAGCCGACAGATCCTTCGGGATGGCTACACCTTC. Its translation: CASSRQILRDGYTF.

The genes are TRBV11-2 and TRBJ1-4, with D unclear. The V gene lost 4 bases and the J gene lost 5 bases, with 14 bases spanning the gap. The CDR3 consists of 15 residues. Per the germline V gene, CDR1 is SGHAT and CDR2 is FQNNGV. The CDR3 here is CASSSFRRANEKLFF. The CDR3 DNA reads as TGTGCCAGCAGCTCTTTCCGGCGGGCGAATGAAAAACTGTTTTTT.

This clone was observed once. The chain employs TRBV5-1 and TRBJ1-4, with 7 positions matching TRBD1. This CDR3 spans 14 amino acids. V shed 3 bases, J shed 5 bases, and the junction held 4 bases outside the gene matches. CDR1 is SGHRS and CDR2 is YFSETQ in the germline V gene. CDR3 DNA sequence: TGCGCCAGCAGCTCCCGGGACAGCAATGAAAAACTGTTTTTT. Its translation is CASSSRDSNEKLFF.

This clone was observed once. The chain employs TRBV7-6 and TRBJ2-1; perhaps TRBD1 as D (5 bases). V lost 1 base and J 7 bases, leaving 11 bases between the germline ends. Germline V lookup: CDR1 SGHVS, CDR2 FNYEAQ. This CDR3 region has 14 residues. The CDR3 is CASSLEVGVNEQFF. As DNA, the CDR3 is TGTGCCAGCAGCTTAGAGGTAGGGGTGAATGAGCAGTTCTTC.

The chain is built from TRBV27 and TRBJ1-1, with a tentative D call TRBD1 (6 bases). The ends were cut back, 2 bases at V and 5 bases at J, with 18 bases in the middle. There are 16 residues in the CDR3. The V gene's germline CDR1 is MNHEY and CDR2 SMNVEV (reference sequence). Written as DNA, the CDR3 is TGTGCCAGCAGTTTAATCTTTGGGGGCGCGGAGACTGAAGCTTTCTTT. This encodes CASSLIFGGAETEAFF.

This rearrangement joins TRBV18 to TRBJ2-7, with D possibly matching TRBD2 (5 bases). Trimming removed 2 bases at V and 2 bases at J, with 10 bases between. This CDR3 spans 14 amino acids. CDR1 is KGHSH, CDR2 LQKENI, per germline. Here the CDR3 DNA reads TGTGCCAGCTCACCAGGGCGGGCCCCCTACGAGCAGTACTTC. It is translated as CASSPGRAPYEQYF.

The CDR3: CASSVGGGAPYEQYF. DNA of the CDR3: TGTGCCAGCAGCGTAGGGGGCGGGGCTCCCTACGAGCAGTACTTC. The chain uses TRBV9 and TRBJ2-7; perhaps TRBD2 as D (6 bases). This CDR3 contains 15 residues. Between the trimmed V and J ends, which lost 0 bases and 2 bases, there was a span of 12 bases. CDR1 and CDR2 from the germline V gene are SGDLS and YYNGEE.

This clone was counted a few times. The chain combines TRBV30 with TRBJ1-1; no clear D gene. The CDR3 contains 12 residues. V dropped 5 bases and J dropped 3 bases, with 10 bases sitting between them. Germline V gives CDR1 GTSNPN, CDR2 SVGIG (reference sequence). The CDR3 is CAWGLADTEAFF. The DNA for the CDR3 is TGTGCCTGGGGTTTGGCGGACACTGAAGCTTTCTTT.